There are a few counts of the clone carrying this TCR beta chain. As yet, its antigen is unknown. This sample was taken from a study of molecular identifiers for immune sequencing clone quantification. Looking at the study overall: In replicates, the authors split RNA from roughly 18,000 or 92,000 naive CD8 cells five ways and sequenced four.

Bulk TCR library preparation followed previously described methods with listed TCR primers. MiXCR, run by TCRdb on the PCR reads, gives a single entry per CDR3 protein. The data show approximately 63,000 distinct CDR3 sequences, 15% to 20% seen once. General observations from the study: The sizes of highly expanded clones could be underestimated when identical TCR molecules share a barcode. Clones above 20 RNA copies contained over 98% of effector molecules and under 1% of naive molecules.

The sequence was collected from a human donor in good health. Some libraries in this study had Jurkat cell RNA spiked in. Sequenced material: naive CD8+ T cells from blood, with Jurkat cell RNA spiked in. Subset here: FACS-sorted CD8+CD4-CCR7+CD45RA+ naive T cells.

Here the CDR3 reads CASSQEAPETSGYNEQFF. The CDR3, as DNA: TGTGCCAGCAGCCAAGAAGCCCCTGAGACTAGCGGTTACAATGAGCAGTTCTTC. This chain uses TRBV3-1 with TRBJ2-1; 9 bases line up with TRBD2. Trimming cost V 0 bases and J 4 bases; bases outside gene matches: 10. CDR1 and CDR2 from the germline V gene are LGHDT and YNNKEL (reference sequence). The CDR3 runs 18 residues.